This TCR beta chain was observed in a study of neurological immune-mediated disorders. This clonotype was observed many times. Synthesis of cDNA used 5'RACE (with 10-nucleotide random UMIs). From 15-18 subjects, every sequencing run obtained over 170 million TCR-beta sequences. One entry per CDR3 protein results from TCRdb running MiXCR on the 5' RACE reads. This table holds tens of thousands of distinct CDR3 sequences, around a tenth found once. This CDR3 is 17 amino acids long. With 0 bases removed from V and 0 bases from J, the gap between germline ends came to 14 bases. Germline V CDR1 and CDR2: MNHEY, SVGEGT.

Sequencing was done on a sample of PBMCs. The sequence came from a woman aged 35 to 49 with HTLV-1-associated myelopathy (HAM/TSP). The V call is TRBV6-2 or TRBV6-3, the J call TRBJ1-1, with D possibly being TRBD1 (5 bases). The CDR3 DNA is TGTGCCAGCAGTTACTCGATTCGGGGCCGTATGAACACTGAAGCTTTCTTT. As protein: CASSYSIRGRMNTEAFF.